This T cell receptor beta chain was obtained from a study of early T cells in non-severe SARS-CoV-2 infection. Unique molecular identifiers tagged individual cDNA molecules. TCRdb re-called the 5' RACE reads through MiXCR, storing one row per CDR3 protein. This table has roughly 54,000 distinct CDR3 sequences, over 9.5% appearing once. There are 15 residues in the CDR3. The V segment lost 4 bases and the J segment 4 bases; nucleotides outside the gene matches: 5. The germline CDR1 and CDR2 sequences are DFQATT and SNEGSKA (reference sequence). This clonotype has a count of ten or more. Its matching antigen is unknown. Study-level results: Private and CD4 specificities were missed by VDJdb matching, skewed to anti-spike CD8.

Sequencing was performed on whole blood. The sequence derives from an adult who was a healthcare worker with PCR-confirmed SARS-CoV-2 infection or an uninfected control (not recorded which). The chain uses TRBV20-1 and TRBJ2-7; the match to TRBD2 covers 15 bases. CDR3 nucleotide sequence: TGCAGTGCTACCCCCGGGACTAGCGGGAGGTACGAGCAGTACTTC. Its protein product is CSATPGTSGRYEQYF.